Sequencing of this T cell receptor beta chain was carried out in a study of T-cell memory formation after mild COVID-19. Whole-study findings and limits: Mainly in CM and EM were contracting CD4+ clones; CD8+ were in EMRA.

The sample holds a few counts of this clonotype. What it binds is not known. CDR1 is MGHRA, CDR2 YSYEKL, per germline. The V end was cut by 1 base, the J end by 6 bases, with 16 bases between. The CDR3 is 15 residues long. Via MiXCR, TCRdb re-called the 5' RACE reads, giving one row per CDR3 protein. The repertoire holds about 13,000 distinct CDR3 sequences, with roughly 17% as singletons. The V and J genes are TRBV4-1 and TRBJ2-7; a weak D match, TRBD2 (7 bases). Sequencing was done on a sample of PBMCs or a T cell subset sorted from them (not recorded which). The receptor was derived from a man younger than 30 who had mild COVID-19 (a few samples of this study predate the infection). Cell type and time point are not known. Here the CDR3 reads CASSQGRGRGSEQYF. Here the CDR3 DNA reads TGCGCCAGCAGCCAAGGGCGGGGGCGGGGTTCCGAGCAGTACTTC.